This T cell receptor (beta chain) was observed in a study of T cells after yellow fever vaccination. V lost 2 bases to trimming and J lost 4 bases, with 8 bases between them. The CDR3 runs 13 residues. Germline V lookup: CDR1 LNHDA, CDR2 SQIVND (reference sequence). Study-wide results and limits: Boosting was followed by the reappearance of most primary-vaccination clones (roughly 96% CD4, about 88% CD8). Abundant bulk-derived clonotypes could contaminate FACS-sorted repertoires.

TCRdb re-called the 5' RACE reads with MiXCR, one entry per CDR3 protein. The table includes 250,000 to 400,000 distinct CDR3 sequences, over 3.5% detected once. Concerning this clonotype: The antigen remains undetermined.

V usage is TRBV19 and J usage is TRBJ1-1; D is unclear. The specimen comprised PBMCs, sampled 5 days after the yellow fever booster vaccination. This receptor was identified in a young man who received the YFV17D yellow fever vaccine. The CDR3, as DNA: TGTGCCAGTAGTATATTGCGGGGCACTGAAGCTTTCTTT. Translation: CASSILRGTEAFF.